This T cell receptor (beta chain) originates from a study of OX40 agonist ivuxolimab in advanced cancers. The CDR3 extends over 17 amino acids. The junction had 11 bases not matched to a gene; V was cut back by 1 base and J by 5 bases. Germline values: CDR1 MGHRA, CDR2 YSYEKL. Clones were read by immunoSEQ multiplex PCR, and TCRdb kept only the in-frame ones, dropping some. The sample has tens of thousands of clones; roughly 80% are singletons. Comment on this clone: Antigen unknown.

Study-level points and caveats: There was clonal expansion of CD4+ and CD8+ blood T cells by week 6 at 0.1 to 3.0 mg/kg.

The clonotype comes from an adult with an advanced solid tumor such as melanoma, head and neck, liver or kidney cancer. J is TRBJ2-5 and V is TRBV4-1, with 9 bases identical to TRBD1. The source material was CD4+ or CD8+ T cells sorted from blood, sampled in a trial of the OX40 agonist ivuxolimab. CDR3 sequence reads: CASSQAPSGTGWETQYF. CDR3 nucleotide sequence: TGCGCCAGCAGCCAAGCGCCCTCCGGGACAGGGTGGGAGACCCAGTACTTC.